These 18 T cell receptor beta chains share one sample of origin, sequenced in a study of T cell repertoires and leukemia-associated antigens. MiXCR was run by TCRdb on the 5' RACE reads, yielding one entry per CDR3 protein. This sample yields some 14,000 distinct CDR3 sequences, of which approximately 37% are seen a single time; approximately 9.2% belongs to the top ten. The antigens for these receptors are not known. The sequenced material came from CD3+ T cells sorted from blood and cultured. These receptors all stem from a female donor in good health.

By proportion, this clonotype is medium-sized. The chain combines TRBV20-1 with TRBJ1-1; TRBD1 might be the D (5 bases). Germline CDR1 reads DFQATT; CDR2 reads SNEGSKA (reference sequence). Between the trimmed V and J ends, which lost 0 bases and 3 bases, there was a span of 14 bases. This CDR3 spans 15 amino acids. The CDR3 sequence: CSARDPGLGDTEAFF. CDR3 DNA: TGCAGTGCTAGAGACCCGGGACTAGGCGACACTGAAGCTTTCTTT.

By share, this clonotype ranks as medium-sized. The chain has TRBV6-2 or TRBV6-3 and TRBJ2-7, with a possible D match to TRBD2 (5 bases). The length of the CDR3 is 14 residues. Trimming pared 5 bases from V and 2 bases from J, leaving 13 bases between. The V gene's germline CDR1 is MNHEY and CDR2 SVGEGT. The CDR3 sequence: CASSLWTGAYEQYF. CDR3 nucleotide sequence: TGTGCCAGCAGTCTTTGGACCGGGGCCTACGAGCAGTACTTC.

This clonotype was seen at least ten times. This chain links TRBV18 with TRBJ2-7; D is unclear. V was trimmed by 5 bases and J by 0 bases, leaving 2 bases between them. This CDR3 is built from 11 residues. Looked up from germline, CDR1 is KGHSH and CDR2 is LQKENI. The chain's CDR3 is CASSTSYEQYF. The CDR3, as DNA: TGTGCCAGCTCAACCTCCTACGAGCAGTACTTC. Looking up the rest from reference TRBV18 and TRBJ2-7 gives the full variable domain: NAGVMQNPRHLVRRRGQEARLRCSPMKGHSHVYWYRQLPEEGLKFMVYLQKENIIDESGMPKERFSAEFPKEGPSILRIQQVVRGDSAAYFCASSTSYEQYFGPGTRLTVT.

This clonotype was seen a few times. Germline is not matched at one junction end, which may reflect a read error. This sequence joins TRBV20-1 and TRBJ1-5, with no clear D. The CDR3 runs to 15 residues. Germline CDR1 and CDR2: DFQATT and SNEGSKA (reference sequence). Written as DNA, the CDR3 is TGCAGTGCTAGAGACCTGTCTGGTTTCAATCGGCCCCAGCATTTT. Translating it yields CSARDLSGFNRPQHF.

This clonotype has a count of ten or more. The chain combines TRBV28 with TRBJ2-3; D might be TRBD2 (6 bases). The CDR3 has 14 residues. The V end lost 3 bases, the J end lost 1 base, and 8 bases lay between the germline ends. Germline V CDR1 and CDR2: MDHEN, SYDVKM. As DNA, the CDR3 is TGTGCCAGCAGTTTCGTAGCGGGCACAGATACGCAGTATTTT. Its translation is CASSFVAGTDTQYF.

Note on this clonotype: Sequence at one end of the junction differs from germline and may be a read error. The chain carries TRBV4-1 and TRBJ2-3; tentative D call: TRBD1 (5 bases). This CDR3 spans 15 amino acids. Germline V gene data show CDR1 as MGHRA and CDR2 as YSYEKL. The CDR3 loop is CASSRVGWGRDTQYF. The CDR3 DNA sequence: TGCGCCAGCAGCCGAGTGGGTTGGGGCAGAGATACGCAGTATTTC.

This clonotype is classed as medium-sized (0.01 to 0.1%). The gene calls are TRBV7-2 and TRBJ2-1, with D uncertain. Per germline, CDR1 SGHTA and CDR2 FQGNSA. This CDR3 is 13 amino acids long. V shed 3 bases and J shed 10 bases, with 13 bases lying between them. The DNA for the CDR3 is TGTGCCAGCAGCTTGAAGCCAGAACTGGAGCAGTTCTTC. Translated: CASSLKPELEQFF. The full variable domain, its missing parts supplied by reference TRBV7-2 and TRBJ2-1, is GAGVSQSPSNKVTEKGKDVELRCDPISGHTALYWYRQSLGQGLEFLIYFQGNSAPDKSGLPSDRFSAERTGGSVSTLTIQRTQQEDSAVYLCASSLKPELEQFFGPGTRLTVL.

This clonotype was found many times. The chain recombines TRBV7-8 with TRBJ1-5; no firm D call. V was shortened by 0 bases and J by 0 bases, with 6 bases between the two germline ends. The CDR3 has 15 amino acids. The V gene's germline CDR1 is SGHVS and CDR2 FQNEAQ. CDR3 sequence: CASSLAAYSNQPQHF. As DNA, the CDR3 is TGTGCCAGCAGCTTAGCAGCCTATAGCAATCAGCCCCAGCATTTT.

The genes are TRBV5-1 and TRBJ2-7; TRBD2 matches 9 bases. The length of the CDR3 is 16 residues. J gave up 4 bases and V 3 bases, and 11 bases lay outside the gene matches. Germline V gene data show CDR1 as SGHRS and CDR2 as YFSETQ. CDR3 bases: TGCGCCAGCAGCTCGAGCGGGAGGTCGGGGTTTTACGAGCAGTACTTC. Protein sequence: CASSSSGRSGFYEQYF.

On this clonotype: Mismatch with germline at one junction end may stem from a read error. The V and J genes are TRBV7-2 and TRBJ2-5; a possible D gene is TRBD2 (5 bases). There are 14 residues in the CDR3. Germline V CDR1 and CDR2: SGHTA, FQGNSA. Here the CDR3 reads CAGSFRGPTDTQYF. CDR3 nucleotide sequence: TGTGCCGGCAGCTTTCGAGGGCCCACTGACACCCAGTACTTC. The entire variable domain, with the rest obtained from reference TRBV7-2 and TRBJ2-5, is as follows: GAGVSQSPSNKVTEKGKDVELRCDPISGHTALYWYRQSLGQGLEFLIYFQGNSAPDKSGLPSDRFSAERTGGSVSTLTIQRTQQEDSAVYLCAGSFRGPTDTQYFGPGTRLLVL.

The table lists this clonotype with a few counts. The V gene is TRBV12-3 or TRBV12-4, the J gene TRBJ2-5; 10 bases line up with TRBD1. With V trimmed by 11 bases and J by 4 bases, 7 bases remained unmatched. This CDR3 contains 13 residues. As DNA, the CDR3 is TGTGCCGGAGCCCGGGACAGGGGAGAGACCCAGTACTTC. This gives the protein CAGARDRGETQYF.

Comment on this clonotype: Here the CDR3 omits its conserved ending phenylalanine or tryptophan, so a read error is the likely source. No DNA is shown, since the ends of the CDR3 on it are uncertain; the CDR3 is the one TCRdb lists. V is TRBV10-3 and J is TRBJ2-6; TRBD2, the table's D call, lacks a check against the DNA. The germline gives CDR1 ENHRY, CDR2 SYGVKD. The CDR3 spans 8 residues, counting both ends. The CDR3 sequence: CAISGGLA.

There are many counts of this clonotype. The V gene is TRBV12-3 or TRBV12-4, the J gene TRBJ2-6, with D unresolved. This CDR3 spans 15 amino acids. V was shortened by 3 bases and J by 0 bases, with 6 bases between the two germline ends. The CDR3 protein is CASSLGPSGANVLTF. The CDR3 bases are TGTGCCAGCAGTTTGGGTCCCTCTGGGGCCAACGTCCTGACTTTC.

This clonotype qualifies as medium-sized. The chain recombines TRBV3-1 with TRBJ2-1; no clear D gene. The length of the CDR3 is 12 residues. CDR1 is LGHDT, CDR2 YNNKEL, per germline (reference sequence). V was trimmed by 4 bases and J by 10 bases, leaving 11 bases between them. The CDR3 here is CASSLRLGEQFF. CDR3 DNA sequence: TGTGCCAGCAGCCTCCGTCTTGGGGAGCAGTTCTTC.

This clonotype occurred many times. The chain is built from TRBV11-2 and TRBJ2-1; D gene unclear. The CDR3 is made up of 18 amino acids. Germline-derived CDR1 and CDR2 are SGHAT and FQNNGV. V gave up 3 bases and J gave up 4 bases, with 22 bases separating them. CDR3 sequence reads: CASSFVRVMDRPYNEQFF. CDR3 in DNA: TGTGCCAGCAGCTTTGTACGGGTGATGGACCGGCCGTACAATGAGCAGTTCTTC.

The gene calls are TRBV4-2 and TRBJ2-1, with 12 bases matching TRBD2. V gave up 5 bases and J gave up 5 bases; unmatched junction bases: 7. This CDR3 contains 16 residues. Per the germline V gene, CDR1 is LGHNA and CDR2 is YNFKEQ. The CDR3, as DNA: TGTGCCAGCAGCGCCCTAGCGGGAGGGCCCAACAATGAGCAGTTCTTC. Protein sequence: CASSALAGGPNNEQFF.

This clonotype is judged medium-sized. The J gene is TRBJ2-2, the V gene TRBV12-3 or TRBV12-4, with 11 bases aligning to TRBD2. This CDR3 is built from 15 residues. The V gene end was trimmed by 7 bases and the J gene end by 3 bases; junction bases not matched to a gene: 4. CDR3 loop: CASILSGRDTGELFF. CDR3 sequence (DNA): TGTGCCAGCATCCTTAGCGGGAGGGACACCGGGGAGCTGTTTTTT.

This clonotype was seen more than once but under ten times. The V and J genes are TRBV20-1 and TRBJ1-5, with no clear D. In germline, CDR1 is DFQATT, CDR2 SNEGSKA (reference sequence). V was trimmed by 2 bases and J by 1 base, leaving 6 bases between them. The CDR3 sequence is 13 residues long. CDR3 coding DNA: TGCAGTGCTAGAAGTGGGAGCAATCAGCCCCAGCATTTT. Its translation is CSARSGSNQPQHF.